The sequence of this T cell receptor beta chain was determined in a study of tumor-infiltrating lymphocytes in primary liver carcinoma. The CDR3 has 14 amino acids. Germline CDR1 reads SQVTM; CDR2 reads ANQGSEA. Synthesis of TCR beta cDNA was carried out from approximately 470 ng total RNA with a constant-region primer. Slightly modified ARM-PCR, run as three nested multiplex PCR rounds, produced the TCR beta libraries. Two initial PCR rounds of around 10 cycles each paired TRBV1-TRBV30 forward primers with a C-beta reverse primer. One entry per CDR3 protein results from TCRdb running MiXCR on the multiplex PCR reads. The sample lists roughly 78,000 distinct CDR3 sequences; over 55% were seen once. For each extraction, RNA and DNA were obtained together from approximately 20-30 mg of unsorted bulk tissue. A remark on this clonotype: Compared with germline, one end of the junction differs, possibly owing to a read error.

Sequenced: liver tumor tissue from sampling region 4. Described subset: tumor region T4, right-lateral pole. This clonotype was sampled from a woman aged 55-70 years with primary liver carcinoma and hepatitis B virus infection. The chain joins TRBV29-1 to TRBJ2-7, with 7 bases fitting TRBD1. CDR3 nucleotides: TGCAGCGTTTCGACAGGGTTGGATCCTTACGATCAGTACTTC. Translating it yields CSVSTGLDPYDQYF.